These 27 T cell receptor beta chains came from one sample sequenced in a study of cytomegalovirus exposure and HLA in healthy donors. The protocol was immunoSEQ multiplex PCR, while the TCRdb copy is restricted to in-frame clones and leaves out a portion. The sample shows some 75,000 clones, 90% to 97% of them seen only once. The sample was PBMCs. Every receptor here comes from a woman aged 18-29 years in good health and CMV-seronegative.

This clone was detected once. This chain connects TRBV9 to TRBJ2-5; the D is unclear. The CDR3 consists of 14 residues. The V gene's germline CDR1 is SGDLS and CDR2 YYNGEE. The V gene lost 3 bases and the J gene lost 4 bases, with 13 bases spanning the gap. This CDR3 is CASSGSPEPETQYF. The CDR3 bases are TGTGCCAGCAGCGGGTCTCCAGAACCAGAGACCCAGTACTTC.

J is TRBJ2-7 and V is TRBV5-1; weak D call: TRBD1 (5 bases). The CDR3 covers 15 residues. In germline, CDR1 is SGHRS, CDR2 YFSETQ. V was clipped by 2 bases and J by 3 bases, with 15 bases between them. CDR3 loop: CASSFQGVRNYEQYF. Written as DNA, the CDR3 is TGCGCCAGCAGCTTTCAAGGGGTTCGCAACTACGAGCAGTACTTC.

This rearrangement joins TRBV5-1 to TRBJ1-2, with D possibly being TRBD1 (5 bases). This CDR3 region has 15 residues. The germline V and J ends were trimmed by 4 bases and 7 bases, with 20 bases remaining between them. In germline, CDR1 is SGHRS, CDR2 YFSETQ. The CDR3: CASSPRGDTMSGYTF. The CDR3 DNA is TGCGCCAGCAGCCCTCGGGGGGATACTATGTCTGGCTACACCTTC.

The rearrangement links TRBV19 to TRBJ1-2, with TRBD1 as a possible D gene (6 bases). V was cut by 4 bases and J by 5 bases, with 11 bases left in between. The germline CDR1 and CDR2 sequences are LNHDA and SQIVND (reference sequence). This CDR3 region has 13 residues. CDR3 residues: CASSRTDLYGYTF. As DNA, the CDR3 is TGTGCCAGTAGTAGGACAGACTTATATGGCTACACCTTC. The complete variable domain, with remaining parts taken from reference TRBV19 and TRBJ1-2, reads DGGITQSPKYLFRKEGQNVTLSCEQNLNHDAMYWYRQDPGQGLRLIYYSQIVNDFQKGDIAEGYSVSREKKESFPLTVTSAQKNPTAFYLCASSRTDLYGYTFGSGTRLTVV.

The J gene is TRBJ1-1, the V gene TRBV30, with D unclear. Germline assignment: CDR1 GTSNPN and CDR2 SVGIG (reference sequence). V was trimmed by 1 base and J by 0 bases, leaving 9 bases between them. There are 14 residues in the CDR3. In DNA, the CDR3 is TGTGCCTGGAGTGGATCCGCGGTGAACACTGAAGCTTTCTTT. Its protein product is CAWSGSAVNTEAFF. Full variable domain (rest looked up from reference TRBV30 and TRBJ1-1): SQTIHQWPATLVQPVGSPLSLECTVEGTSNPNLYWYRQAAGRGLQLLFYSVGIGQISSEVPQNLSASRPQDRQFILSSKKLLLSDSGFYLCAWSGSAVNTEAFFGQGTRLTVV.

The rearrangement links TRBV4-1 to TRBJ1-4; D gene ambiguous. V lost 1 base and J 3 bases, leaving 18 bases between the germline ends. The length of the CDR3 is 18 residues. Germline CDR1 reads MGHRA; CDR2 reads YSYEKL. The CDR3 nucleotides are TGCGCCAGCAGCCAAGGATTGTTTCCAGGCGGGGCTAATGAAAAACTGTTTTTT. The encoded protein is CASSQGLFPGGANEKLFF.

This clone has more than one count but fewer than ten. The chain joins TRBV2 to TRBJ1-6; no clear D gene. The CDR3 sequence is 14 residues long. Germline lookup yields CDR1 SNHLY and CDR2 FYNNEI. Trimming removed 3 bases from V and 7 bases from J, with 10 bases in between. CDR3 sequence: CASSDRQVNSPLHF. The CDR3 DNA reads TGTGCCAGCAGTGACAGGCAGGTGAATTCACCCCTCCACTTT.

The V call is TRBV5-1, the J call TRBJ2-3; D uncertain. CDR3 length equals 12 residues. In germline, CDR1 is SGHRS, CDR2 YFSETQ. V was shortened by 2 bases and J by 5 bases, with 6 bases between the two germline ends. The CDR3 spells CASSFQVDTQYF. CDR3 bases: TGCGCCAGCAGCTTTCAGGTAGATACGCAGTATTTT.

The CDR3 sequence: CASSGRYGYTF. The CDR3 DNA reads as TGTGCCAGCAGTGGCCGCTATGGCTACACCTTC. The rearrangement links TRBV28 to TRBJ1-2; unclear D gene. Germline-derived CDR1 and CDR2 are MDHEN and SYDVKM. V was pared by 5 bases and J by 4 bases, with 5 bases between. CDR3 length: 11 residues.

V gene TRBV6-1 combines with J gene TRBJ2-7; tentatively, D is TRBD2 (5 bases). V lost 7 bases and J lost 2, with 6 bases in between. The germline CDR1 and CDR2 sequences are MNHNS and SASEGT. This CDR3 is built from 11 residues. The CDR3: CASTGTYEQYF. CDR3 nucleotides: TGTGCCAGCACCGGGACCTACGAGCAGTACTTC.

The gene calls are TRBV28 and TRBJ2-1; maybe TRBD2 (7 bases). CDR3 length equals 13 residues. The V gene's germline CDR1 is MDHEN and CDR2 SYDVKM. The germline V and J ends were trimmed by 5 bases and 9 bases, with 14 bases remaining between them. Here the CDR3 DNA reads TGTGCCAGCAGTCTAGGGGGGGCGTTTGAGCAGTTCTTC. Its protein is CASSLGGAFEQFF.

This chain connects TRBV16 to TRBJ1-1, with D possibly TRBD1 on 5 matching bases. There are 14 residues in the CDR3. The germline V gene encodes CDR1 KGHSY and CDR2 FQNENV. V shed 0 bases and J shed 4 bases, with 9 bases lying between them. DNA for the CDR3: TGTGCCAGCAGCCAATCAACAGGTGGCACTGAAGCTTTCTTT. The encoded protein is CASSQSTGGTEAFF.

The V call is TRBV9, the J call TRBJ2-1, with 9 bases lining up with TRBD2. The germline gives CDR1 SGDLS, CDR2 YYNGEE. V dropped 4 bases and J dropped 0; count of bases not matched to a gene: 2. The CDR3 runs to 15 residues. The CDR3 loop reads CASSYSGSSYNEQFF. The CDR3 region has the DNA TGTGCCAGCAGCTATAGCGGGAGCTCCTACAATGAGCAGTTCTTC. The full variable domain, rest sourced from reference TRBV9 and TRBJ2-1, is DSGVTQTPKHLITATGQRVTLRCSPRSGDLSVYWYQQSLDQGLQFLIQYYNGEERAKGNILERFSAQQFPDLHSELNLSSLELGDSALYFCASSYSGSSYNEQFFGPGTRLTVL.

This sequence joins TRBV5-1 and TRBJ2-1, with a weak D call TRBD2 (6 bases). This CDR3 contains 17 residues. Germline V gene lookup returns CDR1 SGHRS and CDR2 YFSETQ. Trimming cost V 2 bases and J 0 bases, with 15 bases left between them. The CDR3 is CASSFSGTITSYNEQFF. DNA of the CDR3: TGCGCCAGCAGCTTTAGCGGCACAATAACCTCCTACAATGAGCAGTTCTTC.

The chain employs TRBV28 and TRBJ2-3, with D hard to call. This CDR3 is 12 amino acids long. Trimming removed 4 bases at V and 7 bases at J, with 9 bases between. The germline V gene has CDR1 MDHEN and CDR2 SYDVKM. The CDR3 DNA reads TGTGCCAGCAGTTCAGGATTTTATACGCAGTATTTT. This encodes CASSSGFYTQYF.

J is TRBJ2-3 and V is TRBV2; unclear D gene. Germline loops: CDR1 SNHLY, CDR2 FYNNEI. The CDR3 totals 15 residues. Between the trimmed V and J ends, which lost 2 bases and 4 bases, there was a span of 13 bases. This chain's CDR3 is CASSERRSGADTQYF. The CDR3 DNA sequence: TGTGCCAGCAGTGAAAGGAGATCTGGAGCAGATACGCAGTATTTT.

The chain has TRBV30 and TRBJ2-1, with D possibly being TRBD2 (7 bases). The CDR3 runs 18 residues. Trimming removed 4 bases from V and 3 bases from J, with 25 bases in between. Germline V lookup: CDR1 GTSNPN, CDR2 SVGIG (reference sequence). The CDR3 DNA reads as TGTGCCTGGAAGGGAGGCGGGACATTTGGGGGGGGCTACAATGAGCAGTTCTTC. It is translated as CAWKGGGTFGGGYNEQFF.

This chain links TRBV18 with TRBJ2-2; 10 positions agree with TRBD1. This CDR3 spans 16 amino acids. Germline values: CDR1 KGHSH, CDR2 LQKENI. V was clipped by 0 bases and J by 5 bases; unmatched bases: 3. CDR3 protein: CASSPPWDRGTGELFF. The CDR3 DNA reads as TGTGCCAGCTCACCACCTTGGGACAGGGGTACCGGGGAGCTGTTTTTT.

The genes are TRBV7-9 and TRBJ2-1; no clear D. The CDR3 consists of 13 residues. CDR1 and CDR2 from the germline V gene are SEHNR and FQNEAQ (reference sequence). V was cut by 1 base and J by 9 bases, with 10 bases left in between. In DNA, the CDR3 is TGTGCCAGCAGCTTAGATGTCAGAGGTGAGCAGTTCTTC. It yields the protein CASSLDVRGEQFF.

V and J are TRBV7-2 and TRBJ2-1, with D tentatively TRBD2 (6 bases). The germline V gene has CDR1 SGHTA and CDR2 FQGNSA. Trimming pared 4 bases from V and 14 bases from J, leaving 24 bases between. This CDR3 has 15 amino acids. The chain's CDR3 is CASSWQIGSPNKEFF. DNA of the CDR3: TGTGCCAGCAGCTGGCAAATCGGGAGCCCCAACAAGGAGTTCTTC.

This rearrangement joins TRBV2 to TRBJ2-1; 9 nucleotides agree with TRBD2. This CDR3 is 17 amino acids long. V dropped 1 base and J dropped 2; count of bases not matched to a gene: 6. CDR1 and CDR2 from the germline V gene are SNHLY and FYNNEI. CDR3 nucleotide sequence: TGTGCCAGCAGTGAAGGATTGACTAGCGGTACCTACAATGAGCAGTTCTTC. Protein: CASSEGLTSGTYNEQFF.

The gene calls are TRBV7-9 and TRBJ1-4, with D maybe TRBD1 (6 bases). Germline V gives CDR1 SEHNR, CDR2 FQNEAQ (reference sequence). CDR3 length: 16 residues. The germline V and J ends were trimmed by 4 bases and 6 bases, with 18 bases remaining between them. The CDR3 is CASSSPDRQADEKLFF. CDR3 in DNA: TGTGCCAGCAGCTCGCCCGACAGGCAGGCAGATGAAAAACTGTTTTTT. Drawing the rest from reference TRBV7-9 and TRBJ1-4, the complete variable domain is DTGVSQNPRHKITKRGQNVTFRCDPISEHNRLYWYRQTLGQGPEFLTYFQNEAQLEKSRLLSDRFSAERPKGSFSTLEIQRTEQGDSAMYLCASSSPDRQADEKLFFGSGTQLSVL.

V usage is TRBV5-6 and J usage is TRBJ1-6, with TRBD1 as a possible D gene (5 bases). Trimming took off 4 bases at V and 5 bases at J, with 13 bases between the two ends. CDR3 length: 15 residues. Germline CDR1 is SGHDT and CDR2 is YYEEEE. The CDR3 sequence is CASSPTGGDNSPLHF. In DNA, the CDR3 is TGTGCCAGCAGCCCCACGGGAGGGGATAATTCACCCCTCCACTTT.

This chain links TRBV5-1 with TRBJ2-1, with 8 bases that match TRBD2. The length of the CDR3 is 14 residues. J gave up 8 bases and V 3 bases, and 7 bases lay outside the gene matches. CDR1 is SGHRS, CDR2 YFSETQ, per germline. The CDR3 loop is CASSSGLARDEQFF. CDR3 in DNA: TGCGCCAGCAGCTCCGGACTAGCTCGCGATGAGCAGTTCTTC.

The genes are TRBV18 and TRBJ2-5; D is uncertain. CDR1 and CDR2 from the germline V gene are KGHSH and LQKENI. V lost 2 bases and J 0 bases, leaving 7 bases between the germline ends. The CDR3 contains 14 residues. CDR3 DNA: TGTGCCAGCTCACCATCCTCGTACCAAGAGACCCAGTACTTC. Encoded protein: CASSPSSYQETQYF.

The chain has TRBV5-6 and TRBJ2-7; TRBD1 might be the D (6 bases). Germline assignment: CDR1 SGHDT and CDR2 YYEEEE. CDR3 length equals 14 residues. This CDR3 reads CASRGFFTNYEQYF. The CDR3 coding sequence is TGTGCGTCAAGGGGGTTTTTCACGAACTACGAGCAGTACTTC.

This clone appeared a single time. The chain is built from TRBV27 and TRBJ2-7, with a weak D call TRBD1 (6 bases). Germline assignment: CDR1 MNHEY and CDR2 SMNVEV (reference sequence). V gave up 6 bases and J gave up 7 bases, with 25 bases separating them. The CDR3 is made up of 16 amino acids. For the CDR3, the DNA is TGTGCCAGCAGCTATCTTCGACAGGTGGCATTACGAGAGCAGTACTTC. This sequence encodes CASSYLRQVALREQYF.